This T cell receptor (beta chain) was recovered during a study of T cell changes during pregnancy in multiple sclerosis. Some clones are missing from TCRdb's copy, which holds only in-frame ones; the method was immunoSEQ multiplex PCR. The data show under 60,000 clones, around 93% seen once. The CDR3 runs to 12 residues. CDR1 SNHLY and CDR2 FYNNEI come from the germline V gene. About this clone itself: Mismatch with germline at one junction end may stem from a read error.

This TCR was sampled from a female donor with multiple sclerosis, enrolled in a pregnancy study. This sequence joins TRBV2 and TRBJ2-6; 12 nucleotides agree with TRBD1. The sequenced sample was CD8+ T cells from peripheral blood mononuclear cells, obtained after pregnancy. CDR3 residues: CASIGTGGLPAF. The CDR3 bases are TGTGCCAGCATTGGGACAGGGGGCCTCCCAGCTTTC.